These 21 T cell receptor beta chains were sequenced from one sample in a study of T cells in Graves' hyperthyroidism and ophthalmopathy. Researchers took RNA transcripts and amplified the TCR beta CDR3 regions from them. A first-round RT-PCR of the TCR CDR3 used the HTBI primer set. TCRdb re-derived calls from the multiplex PCR reads in MiXCR, one entry per CDR3 protein. This sample has 250,000 to 300,000 distinct CDR3 sequences, with roughly 19% found just once. Sequenced sample: blood. These receptors all stem from a man aged 50-59 years with Graves' ophthalmopathy.

This clonotype showed up just a few times. This chain joins TRBV6-2 or TRBV6-3 and TRBJ1-2, with unresolved D. The CDR3 sequence is 11 residues long. V was pared by 5 bases and J by 9 bases, with 10 bases between. Germline V gene lookup returns CDR1 MNHEY and CDR2 SVGEGT. The CDR3 DNA is TGTGCCAGCAGTCGGACCGGGAGCTACACCTTC. It yields the protein CASSRTGSYTF.

This clonotype showed up many times. This chain links TRBV3-1 with TRBJ1-1; D not resolved. The CDR3 totals 14 residues. CDR1 is LGHDT and CDR2 is YNNKEL in the germline V gene (reference sequence). Trimming pared 0 bases from V and 1 base from J, leaving 6 bases between. CDR3 bases: TGTGCCAGCAGCCAAGACGGGCAGAACACTGAAGCTTTCTTT. Encoded protein: CASSQDGQNTEAFF.

The rearrangement uses TRBV6-1 and TRBJ1-5, with D possibly TRBD1 on 5 matching bases. The CDR3 sequence is 15 residues long. The germline CDR1 and CDR2 sequences are MNHNS and SASEGT. Between the trimmed V and J ends, which lost 3 bases and 4 bases, there was a span of 13 bases. CDR3 sequence reads: CASSEGATENQPQHF. In DNA, the CDR3 is TGTGCCAGCAGTGAGGGAGCGACAGAGAATCAGCCCCAGCATTTT.

This clonotype was seen a few times. The V call is TRBV5-1, the J call TRBJ2-7; tentatively, D is TRBD2 (6 bases). CDR1 and CDR2 from the germline V gene are SGHRS and YFSETQ. V lost 4 bases and J lost 6, with 14 bases in between. The CDR3 has 13 amino acids. This CDR3 is CASSPWGEIEQYF. The CDR3 DNA reads as TGCGCCAGCAGCCCCTGGGGGGAAATCGAGCAGTACTTC.

Only a few counts were recorded for this clonotype. It may be a read error: a sequence one base away is much more abundant. The conserved final phenylalanine or tryptophan is absent from the CDR3, which likely points to a read error. The chain joins TRBV11-2 to TRBJ2-1; a weak D match, TRBD2 (6 bases). V was clipped by 6 bases and J by 6 bases, with 18 bases between them. Germline lookup yields CDR1 SGHAT and CDR2 FQNNGV. This CDR3 contains 15 residues. The CDR3 DNA sequence: TGTGCCAGCAGTCGCCAGGGTAGCGGTCGCAATGAGCAGTTCTCC. Encoded protein: CASSRQGSGRNEQFS.

This clonotype was counted many times. V usage is TRBV7-3 and J usage is TRBJ2-5; tentative D call: TRBD2 (6 bases). Trimming cost V 5 bases and J 5 bases, with 15 bases left between them. Germline loops: CDR1 SGHTA, CDR2 FQGTGA. The CDR3 loop spans 14 amino acids. The CDR3 sequence: CASSVSAGTETQYF. The CDR3 bases are TGTGCCAGCAGCGTATCCGCGGGGACGGAGACCCAGTACTTC.

On this clonotype: It may be a read error: a sequence one base away is much more abundant. The CDR3 is CATGDPTASYEQYF. The CDR3 nucleotides read TGTGCCACCGGTGACCCGACAGCTTCCTACGAGCAGTACTTC. The rearrangement uses TRBV24-1 and TRBJ2-7; tentative D call: TRBD1 (5 bases). This CDR3 is 14 amino acids long. CDR1 is KGHDR, CDR2 SFDVKD, per germline.

This clonotype occurred a few times. Possible read error: a much larger clone is one base away. The V and J genes are TRBV20-1 and TRBJ2-5; a weak D match, TRBD2 (5 bases). Germline lookup yields CDR1 DFQATT and CDR2 SNEGSKA (reference sequence). The CDR3 is made up of 12 amino acids. V lost 6 bases and J 1 base, leaving 9 bases between the germline ends. The CDR3 nucleotides are TGCAGTGCGAAACGGGGCCAAGAGACCCAGTACTTC. This codes for CSAKRGQETQYF.

This clonotype was counted many times. The rearrangement joins TRBV2 to TRBJ2-1, with 8 bases aligning to TRBD2. Germline V gene data show CDR1 as SNHLY and CDR2 as FYNNEI. Trimming removed 4 bases from V and 5 bases from J; junction bases left unmatched: 7. CDR3 length equals 15 residues. CDR3 sequence: CASSVGAGDNNEQFF. DNA for the CDR3: TGTGCCAGCAGTGTCGGAGCGGGAGACAACAATGAGCAGTTCTTC. The complete variable domain, with remaining parts taken from reference TRBV2 and TRBJ2-1, reads EPEVTQTPSHQVTQMGQEVILRCVPISNHLYFYWYRQILGQKVEFLVSFYNNEISEKSEIFDDQFSVERPDGSNFTLKIRSTKLEDSAMYFCASSVGAGDNNEQFFGPGTRLTVL.

This clonotype was detected ten times or more. This rearrangement joins TRBV5-5 to TRBJ2-4, with 7 bases aligning to TRBD1. V shed 0 bases, J shed 9 bases, and the junction held 9 bases outside the gene matches. Germline CDR1 is SGHKS and CDR2 is YYEKEE (reference sequence). The CDR3 has 15 residues. CDR3 sequence: CASSLAEGAGSIQYF. The CDR3 DNA follows: TGTGCCAGCAGCTTGGCCGAGGGGGCTGGCAGCATTCAGTACTTC.

This clonotype has only a few counts. V and J are TRBV29-1 and TRBJ2-7; D perhaps matches TRBD1 (6 bases). CDR1 and CDR2 (germline): SQVTM, ANQGSEA. CDR3 length equals 11 residues. Between the trimmed V and J ends, which lost 6 bases and 3 bases, there was a span of 9 bases. The CDR3 nucleotides are TGCAGCGTAAAACAGGGCTACGAGCAGTACTTC. It yields the protein CSVKQGYEQYF.

At least ten counts were recorded for this clonotype. The chain joins TRBV13 to TRBJ2-5, with D unclear. V gave up 0 bases and J gave up 3 bases, with 11 bases separating them. Germline lookup yields CDR1 PRHDT and CDR2 FYEKMQ (reference sequence). This CDR3 contains 15 residues. The CDR3 spells CASSLGFNSKETQYF. As DNA, the CDR3 is TGTGCCAGCAGCTTAGGGTTCAACAGCAAAGAGACCCAGTACTTC.

This clonotype was seen at least ten times. Given a much more abundant clone one base away, this may be a read error. The genes are TRBV11-2 and TRBJ2-7; 11 nucleotides line up with TRBD1. This CDR3 has 14 amino acids. Germline V CDR1 and CDR2: SGHAT, FQNNGV. The V and J ends lost 5 bases and 2 bases, in that order; junction bases with no gene match: 2. DNA of the CDR3: TGTGCCAGCAGCCAGGGACAGGGGGCCTACGAGCAGTACTTC. Its protein product is CASSQGQGAYEQYF.

This clonotype was counted many times. V and J are TRBV20-1 and TRBJ2-7; D is possibly TRBD1 or TRBD2 (5 bases each). In germline, CDR1 is DFQATT, CDR2 SNEGSKA (reference sequence). The CDR3 is made up of 12 amino acids. V was trimmed by 2 bases and J by 2 bases, leaving 7 bases between them. CDR3 coding DNA: TGCAGTGCTAGACAGGGAGCCTACGAGCAGTACTTC. Protein sequence: CSARQGAYEQYF.

This clonotype was picked up a small number of times. The chain carries TRBV30 and TRBJ2-7; 11 bases match TRBD1. The CDR3 spans 14 residues. Germline CDR1 and CDR2: GTSNPN and SVGIG (reference sequence). The V and J ends lost 3 bases and 2 bases, in that order; junction bases with no gene match: 3. The CDR3 DNA reads TGTGCCTGGAGCGGGGACAGGGGGGCCTACGAGCAGTACTTC. It yields the protein CAWSGDRGAYEQYF.

The rearrangement links TRBV27 to TRBJ2-6; no clear D. The ends were cut back, 0 bases at V and 0 bases at J, with 3 bases in the middle. This CDR3 comprises 15 residues. Germline V gene lookup returns CDR1 MNHEY and CDR2 SMNVEV (reference sequence). The CDR3 here is CASSLSPSGANVLTF. The DNA for the CDR3 is TGTGCCAGCAGTTTATCACCCTCTGGGGCCAACGTCCTGACTTTC.

In this sample, this clonotype turned up many times. V usage is TRBV2 and J usage is TRBJ1-2, with 9 bases fitting TRBD1. V lost 5 bases to trimming and J lost 8 bases; unmatched junction nucleotides: 12. The CDR3 is 15 amino acids. Germline-derived CDR1 and CDR2 are SNHLY and FYNNEI. CDR3: CASSRPGQGPRGYTF. CDR3 nucleotide sequence: TGTGCCAGCAGTCGACCGGGACAGGGCCCCCGCGGCTACACCTTC.

This chain connects TRBV5-1 to TRBJ1-2; a weak D match, TRBD1 (6 bases). This CDR3 contains 13 residues. V was pared by 4 bases and J by 4 bases, with 11 bases between. Per germline, CDR1 SGHRS and CDR2 YFSETQ. The CDR3 DNA sequence: TGCGCCAGCAGCGGCAGGGGAGTCTATGGCTACACCTTC. Amino acid sequence: CASSGRGVYGYTF.

This clonotype was detected ten times or more. This chain joins TRBV7-3 and TRBJ2-1, with 7 positions matching TRBD2. This CDR3 contains 16 residues. Germline lookup yields CDR1 SGHTA and CDR2 FQGTGA. With V trimmed by 5 bases and J by 4 bases, 11 bases remained unmatched. The CDR3 sequence is CASSLEGGNGYNEQFF. The CDR3 DNA reads TGTGCCAGCAGCCTGGAGGGAGGGAATGGGTACAATGAGCAGTTCTTC.

Comments on this clonotype: The junction departs from germline at one end; a sequencing error may be responsible. The V gene is TRBV7-2, the J gene TRBJ2-7, with a tentative D call TRBD2 (6 bases). This CDR3 spans 13 amino acids. Per germline, CDR1 SGHTA and CDR2 FQGNSA. CDR3 bases: TGTGCCAGCAGCTGGGGACTTACCTACGTGCAGTACTTC. Amino acid sequence: CASSWGLTYVQYF.

The V gene is TRBV27, the J gene TRBJ1-2; 7 bases fit TRBD1. CDR1 and CDR2 from the germline V gene are MNHEY and SMNVEV (reference sequence). Losses at the gene ends were 6 bases for V and 2 bases for J; bases not matched to a gene: 6. CDR3 length: 14 residues. The CDR3 protein is CASSLLQGNYGYTF. The CDR3 DNA is TGTGCCAGCAGCCTCCTACAGGGGAACTATGGCTACACCTTC.